Ten or more counts support the clone carrying this T cell receptor beta chain. Its matching antigen is unknown. TCRdb reanalysed the 5' RACE reads using MiXCR and keeps one entry per CDR3 protein. There are roughly 280,000 distinct CDR3 sequences in the sample; 7.5% to 9.5% occur only once, and approximately 7% lies in the top ten. The germline V gene has CDR1 LGHNA and CDR2 YNFKEQ. The CDR3 totals 14 residues. Trimming took off 0 bases at V and 4 bases at J, with 7 bases between the two ends. The data stem from a study of identical twins. General observations from the study: The study found excess low generation probability among twin-shared out-of-frame alpha sequences. Researchers caution that invariant MAIT and iNKT cells could partly confound zero-insertion analyses.

The data were also submitted as part of a second study, on yellow fever vaccine responses in identical twins. From that paper: Twins reportedly mounted vaccine T cell responses that seemed partly convergent, partly personalized.

The sequence was obtained from a woman aged 18-35 years in good health. The specimen sequenced was CD8+ T cells sorted from blood. This sequence joins TRBV4-2 and TRBJ1-3; D unclear. Here the CDR3 DNA reads TGTGCCAGCAGCCAAGAGGGAGCAGGAAACACCATATATTTT. Translated: CASSQEGAGNTIYF.